The 21 T cell receptor beta chains presented below share a single source sample, sequenced in a study of shared clonotypes between healthy human individuals. Sequenced by immunoSEQ multiplex PCR; TCRdb stores in-frame clones only, minus some. The profile shows 2 million to 2.5 million clones, 85% to 95% of them singletons. Sequencing was done on a sample of naive CD4+ T cells from PBMCs. The sample's subset: CD45RA+ positively selected. The receptors stem from a man younger than 30 in good health. Some clones in this sample may be carry-over from other donors' samples.

This clone was recorded only once. The chain joins TRBV29-1 to TRBJ2-1; TRBD2 aligns across 10 bases. The J segment lost 4 bases and the V segment lost 6 bases, leaving 6 bases of the junction unmatched. Germline CDR1 SQVTM, CDR2 ANQGSEA. This CDR3 contains 14 residues. Here the CDR3 reads CSVTGTSVYNEQFF. CDR3 bases: TGCAGCGTGACCGGGACTAGCGTATACAATGAGCAGTTCTTC.

The gene calls are TRBV30 and TRBJ2-7; TRBD1 matches at 11 bases. The CDR3 covers 14 residues. Per germline, CDR1 GTSNPN and CDR2 SVGIG (reference sequence). V gave up 0 bases and J gave up 5 bases; unmatched junction bases: 3. The CDR3 sequence is CAWSVMGQGDEQYF. CDR3 coding DNA: TGTGCCTGGAGTGTCATGGGACAGGGGGACGAGCAGTACTTC.

CDR3 residues: CASSFPGGNTEAFF. CDR3 sequence (DNA): TGTGCCAGCAGTTTCCCCGGGGGCAACACTGAAGCTTTCTTT. The V call is TRBV6-5, the J call TRBJ1-1, with D perhaps matching TRBD1 (6 bases). Between the trimmed V and J ends, which lost 4 bases and 2 bases, there was a span of 11 bases. The length of the CDR3 is 14 residues. Per germline, CDR1 MNHEY and CDR2 SVGAGI.

The chain links TRBV28 to TRBJ1-1; D ambiguous. The length of the CDR3 is 15 residues. Germline values: CDR1 MDHEN, CDR2 SYDVKM. Trimming shortened V by 5 bases and J by 0 bases, and 13 bases separated the two germline ends. CDR3 sequence (DNA): TGTGCCAGCAGTGTCGGTGGCAGCTTGAACACTGAAGCTTTCTTT. It codes for CASSVGGSLNTEAFF.

J is TRBJ2-7 and V is TRBV7-6; 7 nucleotides agree with TRBD2. The CDR3 is made up of 20 amino acids. The germline V gene has CDR1 SGHVS and CDR2 FNYEAQ. V lost 2 bases, J lost 5 bases, and 24 bases stayed unmatched. The CDR3 loop reads CASSLNGFTPDDGGSNEQYF. In nucleotides, the CDR3 is TGTGCCAGCAGCTTAAATGGTTTCACGCCGGACGATGGCGGGAGTAACGAGCAGTACTTC.

The rearrangement joins TRBV7-6 to TRBJ2-3; TRBD1 might be the D (5 bases). The CDR3 spans 16 residues. Germline V gene sequence: CDR1 SGHVS, CDR2 FNYEAQ. V was cut by 1 base and J by 5 bases, with 16 bases left in between. As DNA, the CDR3 is TGTGCCAGCAGCTTAGGCTTCGCCAGGGCAGGAGATACGCAGTATTTT. It specifies CASSLGFARAGDTQYF.

Points on this clone: Other DNA sequences in the sample encode the same CDR3. The rearrangement joins TRBV18 to TRBJ2-5, with 11 bases fitting TRBD1. Trimming took 3 bases from V and 5 from J; bases not matched to a gene: 5. Germline CDR1 reads KGHSH; CDR2 reads LQKENI. The CDR3 covers 15 residues. The CDR3 reads CASSPGQGARETQYF. In nucleotides, the CDR3 is TGTGCCAGCTCACCCGGACAGGGGGCGCGGGAGACCCAGTACTTC.

This clone was observed a single time. The rearrangement uses TRBV11-2 and TRBJ2-7; D possibly corresponds to TRBD2 (5 bases). The CDR3 runs 15 residues. The germline V and J ends were trimmed by 2 bases and 2 bases, with 13 bases remaining between them. The germline gives CDR1 SGHAT, CDR2 FQNNGV. The CDR3 DNA follows: TGTGCCAGCAGCTTAAGTGTAGCGTCGCCCTACGAGCAGTACTTC. It yields the protein CASSLSVASPYEQYF.

The chain carries TRBV7-3 and TRBJ2-5; D gene unclear. V was trimmed by 0 bases and J by 5 bases, leaving 13 bases between them. In germline, CDR1 is SGHTA, CDR2 FQGTGA. The CDR3 runs to 15 residues. The DNA for the CDR3 is TGTGCCAGCAGCTTAACGTCTGACCCTCGGGAGACCCAGTACTTC. Translation gives CASSLTSDPRETQYF.

The chain recombines TRBV7-9 with TRBJ2-1; D perhaps matches TRBD1 (6 bases). The CDR3 runs to 16 residues. V lost 1 base, J lost 1 base, and 11 bases lay in between. Germline assignment: CDR1 SEHNR and CDR2 FQNEAQ (reference sequence). The CDR3 protein is CASSLGQGPSYNEQFF. Written as DNA, the CDR3 is TGTGCCAGCAGCTTAGGTCAGGGGCCTTCCTACAATGAGCAGTTCTTC.

The rearrangement links TRBV18 to TRBJ2-7; 9 bases are shared with TRBD1. The CDR3 spans 15 residues. V lost 4 bases, J lost 6 bases, and 10 bases stayed unmatched. Germline CDR1 KGHSH, CDR2 LQKENI. Here the CDR3 DNA reads TGTGCCAGCTCACGGGTCGCGGGACAGGGAGTCGAGCAGTACTTC. This codes for CASSRVAGQGVEQYF.

V is TRBV7-9 and J is TRBJ2-7; 9 nucleotides line up with TRBD2. The CDR3 runs 14 residues. The V segment lost 5 bases and the J segment 6 bases; nucleotides outside the gene matches: 8. Germline CDR1 reads SEHNR; CDR2 reads FQNEAQ (reference sequence). CDR3 coding DNA: TGTGCCAGCAGCCGGCCTAGCGGGACATTCGAGCAGTACTTC. Protein product: CASSRPSGTFEQYF.

The chain links TRBV9 to TRBJ1-2; perhaps TRBD1 as D (5 bases). Germline lookup yields CDR1 SGDLS and CDR2 YYNGEE. The V end lost 4 bases, the J end lost 2 bases, and 15 bases lay between the germline ends. The CDR3 extends over 15 amino acids. Written as DNA, the CDR3 is TGTGCCAGCAGCTATGGGACGGCATACAACTATGGCTACACCTTC. This translates into CASSYGTAYNYGYTF.

This chain connects TRBV28 to TRBJ1-3, with TRBD1 matching 9 bases. Germline V lookup: CDR1 MDHEN, CDR2 SYDVKM. V gave up 3 bases and J gave up 0 bases; unmatched junction bases: 6. This CDR3 has 17 amino acids. The DNA of the CDR3 is TGTGCCAGCAGTTTGGCCGGGACAGGGAGCTCTGGAAACACCATATATTTT. It encodes CASSLAGTGSSGNTIYF.

This clone was observed a single time. The rearrangement links TRBV6-5 to TRBJ2-3; D unclear. Per germline, CDR1 MNHEY and CDR2 SVGAGI. V lost 9 bases, J lost 6 bases, and 19 bases lay in between. The CDR3 is made up of 14 amino acids. The CDR3 nucleotides read TGTGCCAGTGGTTGGGCGGTTCCCCGGGATACGCAGTATTTT. As protein: CASGWAVPRDTQYF.

The chain links TRBV28 to TRBJ2-5; TRBD1 aligns across 9 bases. The trim removed 7 bases at V and 1 base at J, leaving 16 bases unmatched. This CDR3 spans 18 amino acids. CDR1 is MDHEN and CDR2 is SYDVKM in the germline V gene. CDR3 sequence (DNA): TGTGCCAGCACCACAGGGGGCTTAACGCGGGAGCCCCAAGAGACCCAGTACTTC. Amino acids: CASTTGGLTREPQETQYF.

With respect to this clone: This CDR3 is also generated by other DNA sequences in the sample. The rearrangement uses TRBV27 and TRBJ2-1, with 11 bases lining up with TRBD2. Germline CDR1 MNHEY, CDR2 SMNVEV (reference sequence). CDR3 length equals 15 residues. The trim removed 2 bases at V and 6 bases at J, leaving 3 bases unmatched. CDR3 region: CASSLGLAGGNEQFF. CDR3 DNA: TGTGCCAGCAGTTTAGGGCTAGCGGGAGGCAATGAGCAGTTCTTC.

This chain's CDR3 is CASSQPRETSGRRYF. The CDR3 DNA reads TGCGCCAGCAGCCAACCCCGGGAGACTAGCGGGAGGAGGTACTTC. This chain joins TRBV4-1 and TRBJ2-7; 13 bases map to TRBD2. The CDR3 loop spans 15 amino acids. Germline CDR1 and CDR2: MGHRA and YSYEKL. The V segment lost 2 bases and the J segment 12 bases; nucleotides outside the gene matches: 10.

Worth noting for this clone: This sample includes further DNA sequences coding for the same CDR3. The V and J genes are TRBV5-1 and TRBJ1-2; 9 nucleotides match TRBD1. After removal of 4 bases from V and 6 bases from J, the junction contained 4 bases not matched to a gene. Germline CDR1 and CDR2: SGHRS and YFSETQ. This CDR3 is built from 13 residues. CDR3 nucleotides: TGCGCCAGCAGCCTCAGGACAGGGGATGGCTACACCTTC. Protein: CASSLRTGDGYTF.

V usage is TRBV5-6 and J usage is TRBJ2-2; 9 bases align to TRBD1. CDR1 and CDR2 (germline): SGHDT, YYEEEE. CDR3 length: 14 amino acids. Trimming removed 4 bases from V and 4 bases from J; junction bases left unmatched: 2. For the CDR3, the DNA is TGTGCCAGCAGCCGGGACAGGGTCACCGGGGAGCTGTTTTTT. It is translated as CASSRDRVTGELFF. Variable domain in full (rest from reference TRBV5-6 and TRBJ2-2): DAGVTQSPTHLIKTRGQQVTLRCSPKSGHDTVSWYQQALGQGPQFIFQYYEEEERQRGNFPDRFSGHQFPNYSSELNVNALLLGDSALYLCASSRDRVTGELFFGEGSRLTVL.

The chain has TRBV5-8 and TRBJ1-4; D is unresolved. The CDR3 has 11 residues. Germline CDR1 is SGHTS and CDR2 is YDEGEE. V lost 7 bases to trimming and J lost 10 bases, with 11 bases between them. The CDR3 here is CASAIRGKLFF. In DNA form, the CDR3 reads TGTGCCAGCGCCATCCGGGGAAAACTGTTTTTT.